The rows below give T cell receptor beta chains drawn from one sample of a study of blood T cell repertoires in COVID-19. Method: immunoSEQ multiplex PCR; TCRdb's copy keeps in-frame clones and lacks some. Found here are about 340,000 clones, about 88% of them singletons; the top ten hold just over 7%. Specimen: peripheral blood. Receptors originate from a woman aged 55-75 years with COVID-19, enrolled during active disease. The CDR3 runs from the conserved cysteine through the conserved F or W. D genes are given only for firm matches. The size of a clone is reported for some rows only, either as once, few or many, or as a class for expanded clones.

. TRBJ2-7 TRBV24-1 . TGTGCCACCGCAGGGTATCGAGGCTACGAGCAGTACTTC CATAGYRGYEQYF
. TRBJ2-7 TRBV27 . TGTGCCAGCAGTTTAGGCGGGGTGGGCGAGCAGTACTTC CASSLGGVGEQYF
TRBD2 TRBJ2-2 TRBV4-2 . TGTGCCAGCAGCCAGGGTAGCGGGGGTGCGAACACCGGGGAGCTGTTTTTT CASSQGSGGANTGELFF
TRBD1 TRBJ2-5 TRBV5-1 . TGCGCCAGCAGCGAGCCGGGACAGGGAGAGACCCAGTACTTC CASSEPGQGETQYF
TRBD1 TRBJ1-6 TRBV30 . TGTGCTTCTCTAGACAGGGTGAATTCACCCCTCCACTTT CASLDRVNSPLHF
TRBD1 TRBJ1-3 TRBV4-1 few TGCGCCAGCAGCCAAGTCATGACAGGGGCTGGAAACACCATATATTTT CASSQVMTGAGNTIYF
TRBD1 TRBJ1-5 TRBV27 . TGTGCCAGCAGTTTTACCAGGACAGGTCAGCCCCAGCATTTT CASSFTRTGQPQHF
TRBD2 TRBJ2-1 TRBV18 once TGTGCCAGCTCAAACGGGTTAGCGGGGGGCCCGAGCCAGCAGTTCTTC CASSNGLAGGPSQQFF
. TRBJ1-1 TRBV5-4 . TGTGCCAGCAGCCCATACCGGCGTGGAGGGGATAGGGAAGCTTTCTTT CASSPYRRGGDREAFF
. TRBJ1-1 TRBV27 . TGTGCCAGCCTGGGTTGGGCCAATGGGGCTTTCTTT CASLGWANGAFF
TRBD1 TRBJ2-5 TRBV7-7 . TGTGCCAGCAGCTTCGGGACAGGGGTTGGGGAGACCCAGTACTTC CASSFGTGVGETQYF
TRBD2 TRBJ2-3 TRBV19 . TGTGCCAGTAGTATCGGAGAGGGAGCGGGGTTAGATACGCAGTATTTT CASSIGEGAGLDTQYF
TRBD1 TRBJ1-3 TRBV10-3 . TGTGCCACGTCCCGGGACAGCGAAATTAGTGGAAACACCATATATTTT CATSRDSEISGNTIYF
. TRBJ1-6 TRBV10-3 . TGTGCCATCCGGGACACTTATAATTCACCCCTCCACTTT CAIRDTYNSPLHF
. TRBJ2-2 TRBV7-9 . TGTGCCAGCAGCTTAGAGCTCACCCCCACCGGGGAGCTGTTTTTT CASSLELTPTGELFF
. TRBJ1-2 TRBV6-5 . TGTGCCAGCAGGTCATATGGCTACACCTTC CASRSYGYTF
. TRBJ2-1 TRBV3-1/TRBV3-2 . TGTGCCAGCAGCCCTCGGACAGCCTACAATGAGCAGTTCTTC CASSPRTAYNEQFF
TRBD2 TRBJ2-3 TRBV7-3 . TGTGCCAGCAGCTCTAATAGCGGGAACACAGATACGCAGTATTTT CASSSNSGNTDTQYF
TRBD1 TRBJ1-6 TRBV7-2 few TGTGCCAGCAGACCCAGGGGGTCTGAGAGCTCACCCCTCCACTTT CASRPRGSESSPLHF
TRBD2 TRBJ2-5 TRBV2 . TGTGCCAGCAGACCCGGACTAGCTCTGGAGACCCAGTACTTC CASRPGLALETQYF
. TRBJ1-6 TRBV30 . TGTGCCTGGAGTCCCGGTCTCAATTCACCCCTCCACTTT CAWSPGLNSPLHF
. TRBJ1-2 TRBV5-6 . TGTGCCAGCAGCTTTCCAGGGCTGTATGGCTACACCTTC CASSFPGLYGYTF
. TRBJ1-1 TRBV6-2/TRBV6-3 . TGTGCCAGCAGTTATTGGGCAGAAGCTTTCTTT CASSYWAEAFF
. TRBJ1-2 TRBV7-2 . TGTGCCAGCAGCTTAACAGGGACTGGGACTAACTATGGTTACACCTTC CASSLTGTGTNYGYTF
. TRBJ1-6 TRBV27 . TGTGCCAGCAGTTTAAGGAGCTCCTATAATTCACCCCTCCACTTT CASSLRSSYNSPLHF
. TRBJ2-2 TRBV7-9 many TGTGCCAGCAGAGTGCAGTTCCTGAACACCGGGGAGCTGTTTTTT CASRVQFLNTGELFF
TRBD1 TRBJ2-5 TRBV7-8 . TGTGCCAGCTCCTCGGACAGGGGGGAGACCCAGTACTTC CASSSDRGETQYF
. TRBJ1-3 TRBV9 few TGTGCCAGCAGCCGGGACATCGGAAACACCATATATTTT CASSRDIGNTIYF
TRBD1 TRBJ1-5 TRBV7-7 . TGTGCCAGCAGGGGGGACAGGGGGCGACTACCCGGGAGCAATCAGCCCCAGCATTTT CASRGDRGRLPGSNQPQHF
TRBD2 TRBJ2-5 TRBV24-1 . TGTGCCACCAGTGCAGGGAGGGGTATGTACCAAGAGACCCAGTACTTC CATSAGRGMYQETQYF
TRBD2 TRBJ2-7 TRBV7-2 few TGTGCCAGCAGCTTAGGGAGCGGGGGGGCCCGGTACGAGCAGTACTTC CASSLGSGGARYEQYF
. TRBJ2-5 TRBV9 . TGTGCCAGCAGCGTAGAGTTCCGTTACGGAGAGACCCAGTACTTC CASSVEFRYGETQYF
TRBD2 TRBJ2-5 TRBV7-2 . TGTGCCAGCAGCTTCGTCCCGGGACTAGTTGGGGCAGTGTGGGCCCAGTACTTC CASSFVPGLVGAVWAQYF
. TRBJ2-7 TRBV7-9 . TGTGCCAGCAGCTTCCATGCGGGGGAGCAGTACTTC CASSFHAGEQYF
. TRBJ1-6 TRBV7-8 few TGTGCCAGCGTCATGGGAGGCTGGAATTCACCCCTCCACTTT CASVMGGWNSPLHF
. TRBJ1-2 TRBV6-5 . TGTGCCAGCAGTACCCGGGGGGGGGTAGACTATGGCTACACCTTC CASSTRGGVDYGYTF
. TRBJ1-5 TRBV10-3 . TGTGCCAGCCACCCAGGGGCAGACTTAAGCAATCAGCCCCAGCATTTT CASHPGADLSNQPQHF
. TRBJ2-7 TRBV5-1 . TGCGCCAGCAGTATCCAGGGGTCTAACGAGCAGTACTTC CASSIQGSNEQYF
. TRBJ1-1 TRBV30 . TGTGCCTGGAGCCAAACAGGGACTGAAGCTTTCTTT CAWSQTGTEAFF
. TRBJ1-5 TRBV30 . TGTGCCTGGAGTACTCAGGGAAGAGGTCAGCCCCAGCATTTT CAWSTQGRGQPQHF
. TRBJ1-2 TRBV7-9 . TGTGCCAGCAGCTTAGGCGGGCCGGACCGCTACACCTTC CASSLGGPDRYTF
. TRBJ1-4 TRBV4-1 . TGCGCCAGCAGCCCGTTTAAAAGACAGGTACGTAATGAAAAACTGTTTTTT CASSPFKRQVRNEKLFF
TRBD1 TRBJ1-5 TRBV29-1 once TGCAGCGCGATCGTGGGACAGGGGGATTATAGCAATCAGCCCCAGCATTTT CSAIVGQGDYSNQPQHF
. TRBJ1-2 TRBV30 . TGTGCCTGGAGTGTGAGACAGAACTATGGCTACACCTTC CAWSVRQNYGYTF
. TRBJ1-6 TRBV5-4 . TGTGCCAGCAGCCGGGAGGGGACTAATTCACCCCTCCACTTT CASSREGTNSPLHF
. TRBJ1-2 TRBV5-4 . TGTGCCAGCAGCTTTCCAGGGTTGAATGGCTACACCTTC CASSFPGLNGYTF
. TRBJ1-2 TRBV3-1/TRBV3-2 . TGTGCCAGCAGCCAATCGGACACCTATGGCTACACCTTC CASSQSDTYGYTF
TRBD1 TRBJ2-5 TRBV4-1 . TGCGCCAGCAGCGGCAGGGGGTCTGGGACCCAGTACTTC CASSGRGSGTQYF
. TRBJ2-5 TRBV11-2 . TGTGCCAGCAGCTTAGAGACAACGGAGACCCAGTACTTC CASSLETTETQYF
TRBD1 TRBJ1-1 TRBV5-4 . TGTGCCAGCAGCCCATCGACAGGGTGGGGCACTGAAGCTTTCTTT CASSPSTGWGTEAFF
. TRBJ2-5 TRBV2 . TGTGCCAGCAGCCCCACGGGAGAGACCCAGTACTTC CASSPTGETQYF
TRBD1 TRBJ2-7 TRBV7-2 . TGTGCCAGCAGCTACTCCTTCTCCGGGACAGGACCTACTGAGCAGTACTTC CASSYSFSGTGPTEQYF
. TRBJ2-3 TRBV7-9 . TGTGCCAGCAGCCCGGGGTTCCTGGGGGATACGCAGTATTTT CASSPGFLGDTQYF